This passage covers 25 T cell receptor beta chains from one sample sequenced in a study of T cell responses to AZD1222 COVID-19 vaccine. Some clones are missing from TCRdb's copy, which holds only in-frame ones; the method was immunoSEQ multiplex PCR. Altogether under 200,000 clones are present, roughly nine tenths being singletons, with the ten largest covering approximately 1.9%. The sequences come from peripheral blood, collected on day 0 of AZD1222 vaccination. The origin of the receptors is an adult in good health.

The chain uses TRBV5-1 and TRBJ2-5; D ambiguous. The CDR3 spans 12 residues. The V end lost 0 bases, the J end lost 5 bases, and 5 bases lay between the germline ends. The V gene's germline CDR1 is SGHRS and CDR2 YFSETQ. This CDR3 reads CASSLAWETQYF. The CDR3 DNA sequence: TGCGCCAGCAGCTTGGCCTGGGAGACCCAGTACTTC. Supplemented by reference TRBV5-1 and TRBJ2-5, the full variable domain reads KAGVTQTPRYLIKTRGQQVTLSCSPISGHRSVSWYQQTPGQGLQFLFEYFSETQRNKGNFPGRFSGRQFSNSRSEMNVSTLELGDSALYLCASSLAWETQYFGPGTRLLVL.

The J gene is TRBJ1-1, the V gene TRBV6-6; a weak D match, TRBD1 (6 bases). The CDR3 runs 12 residues. Germline CDR1 and CDR2: MNHNY and SVGAGI (reference sequence). The germline V and J ends were trimmed by 5 bases and 4 bases, with 8 bases remaining between them. The DNA for the CDR3 is TGTGCCAGCAGTAAAGGGGGCACTGAAGCTTTCTTT. The encoded protein is CASSKGGTEAFF.

The table lists this clone with a count of one. The chain joins TRBV7-2 to TRBJ2-1, with D possibly matching TRBD1 (5 bases). With 1 base removed from V and 5 bases from J, the gap between germline ends came to 15 bases. CDR1 is SGHTA and CDR2 is FQGNSA in the germline V gene. CDR3 length equals 16 residues. As DNA, the CDR3 is TGTGCCAGCAGCTTAGGCCCCTGGGCAGGGAACAATGAGCAGTTCTTC. Its translation: CASSLGPWAGNNEQFF.

The chain employs TRBV18 and TRBJ2-1; D unclear. Germline lookup yields CDR1 KGHSH and CDR2 LQKENI. Deletions cut 2 bases from V and 6 bases from J, with 11 bases between. This CDR3 spans 14 amino acids. The CDR3 reads CASSPYAVTNEQFF. Here the CDR3 DNA reads TGTGCCAGCTCACCATACGCGGTGACCAATGAGCAGTTCTTC.

This sequence joins TRBV7-8 and TRBJ1-4; D might be TRBD1 (6 bases). Per the germline V gene, CDR1 is SGHVS and CDR2 is FQNEAQ. V gave up 5 bases and J gave up 8 bases, with 15 bases separating them. The CDR3 is 14 residues long. CDR3 nucleotide sequence: TGTGCCAGCAGCGCGGACAGCCAGGGGGAAAAACTGTTTTTT. It is translated as CASSADSQGEKLFF.

The CDR3: CASSPSWDRSAGYTF. The CDR3 DNA follows: TGCGCCAGCAGCCCGTCATGGGACAGATCGGCTGGCTACACCTTC. This chain uses TRBV4-1 with TRBJ1-2; the match to TRBD1 covers 7 bases. CDR3 length: 15 residues. The trim removed 4 bases at V and 7 bases at J, leaving 12 bases unmatched. CDR1 is MGHRA, CDR2 YSYEKL, per germline.

This clone was recorded once. The chain carries TRBV5-1 and TRBJ1-6; 8 positions agree with TRBD1. The CDR3 has 16 amino acids. The germline CDR1 and CDR2 sequences are SGHRS and YFSETQ. V lost 0 bases to trimming and J lost 9 bases; unmatched junction nucleotides: 8. CDR3 bases: TGCGCCAGCAGCTTGGGCCAGGGGGCTGGTCTTTCACCCCTCCACTTT. The encoded protein is CASSLGQGAGLSPLHF.

This clone was recorded once. The rearrangement uses TRBV5-1 and TRBJ2-1, with 10 nucleotides matching TRBD2. The CDR3 extends over 15 amino acids. Germline V gene sequence: CDR1 SGHRS, CDR2 YFSETQ. Losses at the gene ends were 4 bases for V and 4 bases for J; bases not matched to a gene: 5. CDR3 residues: CASSISSGSYNEQFF. CDR3 DNA sequence: TGCGCCAGCAGCATCTCTAGCGGGAGTTACAATGAGCAGTTCTTC. Using reference TRBV5-1 and TRBJ2-1 for the parts outside the CDR3, the full variable domain is KAGVTQTPRYLIKTRGQQVTLSCSPISGHRSVSWYQQTPGQGLQFLFEYFSETQRNKGNFPGRFSGRQFSNSRSEMNVSTLELGDSALYLCASSISSGSYNEQFFGPGTRLTVL.

The rearrangement links TRBV14 to TRBJ1-1; 8 bases are shared with TRBD1. Germline V gives CDR1 SGHDN, CDR2 FVKESK. With V trimmed by 3 bases and J by 5 bases, 8 bases remained unmatched. This CDR3 has 15 residues. CDR3 nucleotide sequence: TGTGCCAGCAGCCATACCGGGACAGGTTATACTGAAGCTTTCTTT. This gives the protein CASSHTGTGYTEAFF.

This chain joins TRBV20-1 and TRBJ1-4; the D is unclear. The germline V gene encodes CDR1 DFQATT and CDR2 SNEGSKA (reference sequence). V was pared by 7 bases and J by 6 bases, with 9 bases between. The CDR3 spans 11 residues. The CDR3 sequence: CSVSADEKLFF. CDR3 nucleotides: TGCAGTGTTTCGGCCGATGAAAAACTGTTTTTT.

V and J are TRBV6-5 and TRBJ2-3; no clear D. Deletions cut 1 base from V and 8 bases from J, with 10 bases between. The CDR3 sequence is 13 residues long. Germline CDR1 MNHEY, CDR2 SVGAGI. This CDR3 is CASSYLVYGTQYF. The CDR3 nucleotides are TGTGCCAGCAGTTACTTAGTTTATGGTACGCAGTATTTT.

This clone has a single count. The V call is TRBV24-1, the J call TRBJ2-7; D not resolved. The CDR3 is 11 amino acids. CDR1 KGHDR and CDR2 SFDVKD come from the germline V gene. Trimming took off 0 bases at V and 6 bases at J, with 2 bases between the two ends. CDR3 in amino acids: CATSDLGEQYF. The CDR3, as DNA: TGTGCCACCAGTGATTTGGGCGAGCAGTACTTC.

J is TRBJ1-1 and V is TRBV6-5, with a weak D call TRBD1 (6 bases). The V end lost 8 bases, the J end lost 5 bases, and 15 bases lay between the germline ends. CDR3 size: 13 residues. Germline V gene data show CDR1 as MNHEY and CDR2 as SVGAGI. Here the CDR3 reads CASGWSGETEAFF. CDR3 DNA sequence: TGTGCCAGCGGGTGGTCAGGGGAGACTGAAGCTTTCTTT.

This chain connects TRBV19 to TRBJ2-3; weak D call: TRBD2 (6 bases). Between the trimmed V and J ends, which lost 10 bases and 2 bases, there was a span of 13 bases. The CDR3 is made up of 13 amino acids. Germline loops: CDR1 LNHDA, CDR2 SQIVND (reference sequence). This CDR3 reads CATQGLDTDTQYF. In nucleotides, the CDR3 is TGTGCCACTCAGGGACTCGACACAGATACGCAGTATTTT. Variable domain in full (rest from reference TRBV19 and TRBJ2-3): DGGITQSPKYLFRKEGQNVTLSCEQNLNHDAMYWYRQDPGQGLRLIYYSQIVNDFQKGDIAEGYSVSREKKESFPLTVTSAQKNPTAFYLCATQGLDTDTQYFGPGTRLTVL.

On this clone: This sample also contains other DNA sequences that code for the same CDR3. V gene TRBV7-9 combines with J gene TRBJ2-7; 11 bases are shared with TRBD2. The CDR3 runs to 15 residues. Trimming cost V 4 bases and J 3 bases; bases outside gene matches: 5. Germline CDR1 reads SEHNR; CDR2 reads FQNEAQ (reference sequence). The DNA of the CDR3 is TGTGCCAGCAGCTCCACCGGGACTAGCGGCTACGAGCAGTACTTC. Amino acids: CASSSTGTSGYEQYF.

The J gene is TRBJ1-1, the V gene TRBV6-1, with TRBD1 matching over 11 bases. The CDR3 consists of 16 residues. The V gene's germline CDR1 is MNHNS and CDR2 SASEGT. The V and J ends lost 0 bases and 6 bases, in that order; junction bases with no gene match: 6. This CDR3 is CASSEAGQGARAEAFF. The CDR3 coding sequence is TGTGCCAGCAGTGAAGCAGGACAGGGGGCGCGGGCTGAAGCTTTCTTT.

This clone was counted a single time. The chain couples TRBV3-1 (or the pseudogene TRBV3-2) to TRBJ1-4; no clear D. The CDR3 has 14 amino acids. Germline CDR1 LGHDT, CDR2 YNNKEL (reference sequence). V gave up 4 bases and J gave up 0 bases, with 6 bases separating them. DNA of the CDR3: TGTGCCAGCAGCCTCCAGTCAACTAATGAAAAACTGTTTTTT. Protein sequence: CASSLQSTNEKLFF.

The chain joins TRBV4-1 to TRBJ1-2; tentatively, D is TRBD1 (6 bases). Between the trimmed V and J ends, which lost 2 bases and 5 bases, there was a span of 9 bases. Germline V lookup: CDR1 MGHRA, CDR2 YSYEKL. There are 13 residues in the CDR3. Written as DNA, the CDR3 is TGCGCCAGCAGCCAACCAGGGGCGTATGGCTACACCTTC. Residues: CASSQPGAYGYTF.

The V and J genes are TRBV4-3 and TRBJ2-3, with 12 positions matching TRBD2. The CDR3 is made up of 17 amino acids. Germline CDR1 is LGHNA and CDR2 is YSLEER. The trim removed 2 bases at V and 4 bases at J, leaving 7 bases unmatched. CDR3 sequence: CASSQQSSSGGADTQYF. CDR3 bases: TGCGCCAGCAGCCAACAGTCGTCTAGCGGGGGGGCAGATACGCAGTATTTT.

The V and J genes are TRBV7-2 and TRBJ1-2; D remains unclear. Between the trimmed V and J ends, which lost 1 base and 4 bases, there was a span of 13 bases. This CDR3 is built from 15 residues. CDR1 is SGHTA, CDR2 FQGNSA, per germline. The CDR3 reads CASSLDAGTGYGYTF. In DNA, the CDR3 is TGTGCCAGCAGCTTAGATGCCGGCACCGGCTATGGCTACACCTTC.

The chain recombines TRBV14 with TRBJ1-1; D gene unclear. CDR1 is SGHDN and CDR2 is FVKESK in the germline V gene. The CDR3 runs to 12 residues. Trimming took off 4 bases at V and 7 bases at J, with 10 bases between the two ends. CDR3 loop: CASSRMRGEAFF. In DNA form, the CDR3 reads TGTGCCAGCAGCCGGATGCGGGGTGAAGCTTTCTTT. Filled out from reference TRBV14 and TRBJ1-1, the complete variable domain reads EAGVTQFPSHSVIEKGQTVTLRCDPISGHDNLYWYRRVMGKEIKFLLHFVKESKQDESGMPNNRFLAERTGGTYSTLKVQPAELEDSGVYFCASSRMRGEAFFGQGTRLTVV.

CDR3 coding DNA: TGTGCCAGCAGTTACCCCGGGACAGGGGGCACCTATAGCAATCAGCCCCAGCATTTT. Translating it yields CASSYPGTGGTYSNQPQHF. The chain recombines TRBV6-2 or TRBV6-3 with TRBJ1-5; 12 bases fit TRBD1. Germline V gene data show CDR1 as MNHEY and CDR2 as SVGEGT. CDR3 length equals 19 residues. V lost 2 bases, J lost 0 bases, and 8 bases stayed unmatched.

There are a few counts of this clone. The rearrangement links TRBV10-3 to TRBJ2-1; 7 nucleotides line up with TRBD1. Germline V gene lookup returns CDR1 ENHRY and CDR2 SYGVKD. The CDR3 is made up of 16 amino acids. V shed 5 bases and J 7 bases; nucleotides not matched to a gene: 14. CDR3 loop: CAISYTQGQVRNEQFF. CDR3 nucleotides: TGTGCCATCAGTTACACACAAGGACAGGTACGGAATGAGCAGTTCTTC.

The chain is built from TRBV28 and TRBJ2-5; 9 bases align to TRBD1. The germline V gene has CDR1 MDHEN and CDR2 SYDVKM. The CDR3 contains 15 residues. The J segment lost 4 bases and the V segment lost 5 bases, leaving 8 bases of the junction unmatched. CDR3 sequence (DNA): TGTGCCAGCAGTACTCGGGACAGGGTAGCAGAGACCCAGTACTTC. It is translated as CASSTRDRVAETQYF.

Comment on this clone: At one boundary the junction diverges from the germline segment, which might be a read error. The chain carries TRBV7-8 and TRBJ1-5, with D maybe TRBD1 (6 bases). This CDR3 has 15 amino acids. Germline assignment: CDR1 SGHVS and CDR2 FQNEAQ. CDR3 region: CASRLGGSTNQPQHF. The CDR3 DNA follows: TGTGCCAGCAGATTAGGGGGAAGTACCAATCAGCCCCAGCATTTT.